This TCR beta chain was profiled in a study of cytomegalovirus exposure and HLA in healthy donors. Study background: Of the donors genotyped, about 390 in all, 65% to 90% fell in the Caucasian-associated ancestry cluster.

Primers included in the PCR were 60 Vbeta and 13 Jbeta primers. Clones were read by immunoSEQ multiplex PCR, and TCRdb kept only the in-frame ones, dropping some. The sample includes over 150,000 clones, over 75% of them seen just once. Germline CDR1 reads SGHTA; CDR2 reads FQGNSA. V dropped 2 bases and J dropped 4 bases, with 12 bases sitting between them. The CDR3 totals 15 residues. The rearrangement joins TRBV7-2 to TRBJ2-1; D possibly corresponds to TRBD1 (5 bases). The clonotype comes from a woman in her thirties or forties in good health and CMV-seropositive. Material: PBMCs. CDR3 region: CASSLSQGSYNEQFF. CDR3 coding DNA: TGTGCCAGCAGCTTATCCCAGGGCTCGTACAATGAGCAGTTCTTC.